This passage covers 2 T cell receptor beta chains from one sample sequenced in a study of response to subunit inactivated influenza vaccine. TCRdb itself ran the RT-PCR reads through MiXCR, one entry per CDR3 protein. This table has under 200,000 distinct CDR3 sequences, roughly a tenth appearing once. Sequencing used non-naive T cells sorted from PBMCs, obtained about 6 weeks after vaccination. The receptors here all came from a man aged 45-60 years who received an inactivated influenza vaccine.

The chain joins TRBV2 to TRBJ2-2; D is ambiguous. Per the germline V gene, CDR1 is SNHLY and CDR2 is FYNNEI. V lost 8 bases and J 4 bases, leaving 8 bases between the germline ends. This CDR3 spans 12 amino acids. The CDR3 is CASVGATGELFF. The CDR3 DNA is TGTGCCAGCGTGGGCGCCACCGGGGAGCTGTTTTTT. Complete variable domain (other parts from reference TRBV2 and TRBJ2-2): EPEVTQTPSHQVTQMGQEVILRCVPISNHLYFYWYRQILGQKVEFLVSFYNNEISEKSEIFDDQFSVERPDGSNFTLKIRSTKLEDSAMYFCASVGATGELFFGEGSRLTVL.

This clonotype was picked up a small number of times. DNA of the CDR3: TGTGCCAGCAGTTTAGGGTCAAGGCCCCAGCATTTT. Translation gives CASSLGSRPQHF. V gene TRBV12-3 or TRBV12-4 combines with J gene TRBJ1-5, with no clear D. Trimming took 1 base from V and 9 from J, leaving 7 bases between them. The CDR3 has 12 residues.